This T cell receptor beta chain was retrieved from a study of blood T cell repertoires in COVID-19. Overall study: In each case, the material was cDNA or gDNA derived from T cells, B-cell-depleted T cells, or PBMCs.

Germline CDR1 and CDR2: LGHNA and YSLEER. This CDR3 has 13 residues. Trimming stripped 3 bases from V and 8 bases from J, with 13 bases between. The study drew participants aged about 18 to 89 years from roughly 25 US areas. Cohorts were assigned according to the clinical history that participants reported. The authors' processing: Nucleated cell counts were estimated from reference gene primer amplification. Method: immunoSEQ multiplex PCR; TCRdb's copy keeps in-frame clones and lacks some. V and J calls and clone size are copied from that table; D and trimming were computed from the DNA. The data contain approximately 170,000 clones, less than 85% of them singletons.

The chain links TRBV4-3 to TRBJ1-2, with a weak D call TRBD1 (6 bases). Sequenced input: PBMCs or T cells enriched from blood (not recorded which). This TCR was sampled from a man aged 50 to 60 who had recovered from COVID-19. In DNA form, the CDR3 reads TGCGCCAGCAGCCAGGCACAGGGAGAAGGCTACACCTTC. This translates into CASSQAQGEGYTF.